This passage covers 21 T cell receptor beta chains from one sample sequenced in a study of cytomegalovirus exposure and HLA in healthy donors. The assay was immunoSEQ multiplex PCR, and TCRdb's table has in-frame clones only and misses some. Of about 73,000 clones listed, 94% were seen once; the top ten hold roughly 1%. Sequenced sample: PBMCs. The source of these receptors is a woman younger than 35 in good health and CMV-seronegative.

V usage is TRBV2 and J usage is TRBJ1-1; D call uncertain. The germline gives CDR1 SNHLY, CDR2 FYNNEI. The CDR3 has 12 residues. V lost 4 bases to trimming and J lost 4 bases, with 7 bases between them. The CDR3 nucleotides read TGTGCCAGCAGTGGACATTTCACTGAAGCTTTCTTT. It encodes CASSGHFTEAFF.

This chain uses TRBV4-1 with TRBJ1-1; TRBD1 agrees at 10 bases. J lost 4 bases, V lost 1 base, and 3 bases had no gene match. Germline V gene data show CDR1 as MGHRA and CDR2 as YSYEKL. This CDR3 is 15 amino acids long. The chain's CDR3 is CASSQVDRGITEAFF. CDR3 nucleotide sequence: TGCGCCAGCAGCCAAGTGGACAGGGGGATCACTGAAGCTTTCTTT.

The J gene is TRBJ2-1, the V gene TRBV6-5; 11 nucleotides agree with TRBD1. Unmatched junction bases numbered 6, after V lost 2 bases and J lost 6 bases. The germline CDR1 and CDR2 sequences are MNHEY and SVGAGI. The CDR3 extends over 16 amino acids. The chain's CDR3 is CASSYESGTGGNEQFF. The CDR3, as DNA: TGTGCCAGCAGTTACGAATCCGGGACAGGGGGCAATGAGCAGTTCTTC.

The chain is built from TRBV5-6 and TRBJ1-1; D may be TRBD1 (5 bases). Germline values: CDR1 SGHDT, CDR2 YYEEEE. This CDR3 has 13 residues. V was clipped by 4 bases and J by 0 bases, with 7 bases between them. The CDR3 DNA is TGTGCCAGCAGCAGACAGATGAACACTGAAGCTTTCTTT. Translation: CASSRQMNTEAFF. Drawing the rest from reference TRBV5-6 and TRBJ1-1, the complete variable domain is DAGVTQSPTHLIKTRGQQVTLRCSPKSGHDTVSWYQQALGQGPQFIFQYYEEEERQRGNFPDRFSGHQFPNYSSELNVNALLLGDSALYLCASSRQMNTEAFFGQGTRLTVV.

The chain is built from TRBV7-9 and TRBJ1-2, with TRBD1 as a possible D gene (6 bases). Germline V CDR1 and CDR2: SEHNR, FQNEAQ (reference sequence). CDR3 length: 14 amino acids. Trimming pared 3 bases from V and 8 bases from J, leaving 16 bases between. CDR3: CASSLGSGGAGYTF. The CDR3 DNA sequence: TGTGCCAGCAGCTTGGGCTCGGGGGGCGCGGGCTACACCTTC.

This clone occurred once. The chain recombines TRBV5-1 with TRBJ1-3, with D perhaps matching TRBD1 (6 bases). The V gene lost 3 bases and the J gene lost 0 bases, with 13 bases spanning the gap. The CDR3 runs to 16 residues. CDR1 and CDR2 (germline): SGHRS, YFSETQ. CDR3 sequence (DNA): TGCGCCAGCAGCTCCGGCGGACAGAGCTCTGGAAACACCATATATTTT. Translating gives CASSSGGQSSGNTIYF.

The V gene is TRBV5-5, the J gene TRBJ2-7, with 12 bases aligning to TRBD2. Germline trimming cut 4 bases from V and 7 bases from J; bases unmatched to any gene: 9. The CDR3 covers 15 residues. Germline values: CDR1 SGHKS, CDR2 YYEKEE (reference sequence). The CDR3 nucleotides read TGTGCCAGCAGCCCCTGGACTAGCGGGATTGGGGAGCAGTACTTC. This encodes CASSPWTSGIGEQYF.

The rearrangement uses TRBV2 and TRBJ2-5, with 9 nucleotides matching TRBD1. Trimming removed 4 bases from V and 3 bases from J; junction bases left unmatched: 3. Looked up from germline, CDR1 is SNHLY and CDR2 is FYNNEI. The CDR3 runs to 14 residues. The CDR3 region is CASSAGTGKETQYF. The CDR3 coding sequence is TGTGCCAGCAGTGCCGGGACAGGGAAAGAGACCCAGTACTTC. Full variable domain (outside the CDR3, taken from reference TRBV2 and TRBJ2-5): EPEVTQTPSHQVTQMGQEVILRCVPISNHLYFYWYRQILGQKVEFLVSFYNNEISEKSEIFDDQFSVERPDGSNFTLKIRSTKLEDSAMYFCASSAGTGKETQYFGPGTRLLVL.

This sequence joins TRBV11-2 and TRBJ2-7, with D perhaps TRBD2 (6 bases). CDR1 and CDR2 (germline): SGHAT, FQNNGV. The CDR3 runs to 16 residues. With 5 bases removed from V and 1 base from J, the gap between germline ends came to 18 bases. CDR3 sequence (DNA): TGTGCCAGCAGCCGTGAGGGAGCGGCGGGGTCCTACGAGCAGTACTTC. This gives the protein CASSREGAAGSYEQYF.

This clone turned up a few times. The CDR3 DNA follows: TGTGCCAGCAGTGAAGGGGCGGAATCCCCCGGGGAGCTGTTTTTT. This translates into CASSEGAESPGELFF. The chain has TRBV6-4 and TRBJ2-2; D is perhaps TRBD1 (5 bases). Trimming stripped 3 bases from V and 6 bases from J, with 14 bases between. The CDR3 sequence is 15 residues long. Germline V gene data show CDR1 as MRHNA and CDR2 as SNTAGT.

The chain employs TRBV2 and TRBJ2-3; D perhaps matches TRBD2 (5 bases). Germline V CDR1 and CDR2: SNHLY, FYNNEI. The CDR3 sequence is 14 residues long. The V end lost 3 bases, the J end lost 0 bases, and 7 bases lay between the germline ends. CDR3 DNA sequence: TGTGCCAGCAGTGAGGCTAGCAGCACAGATACGCAGTATTTT. This codes for CASSEASSTDTQYF.

V is TRBV6-6 and J is TRBJ2-1; 7 bases match TRBD1. Germline V CDR1 and CDR2: MNHNY, SVGAGI (reference sequence). J gave up 2 bases and V 8 bases, and 12 bases lay outside the gene matches. There are 16 residues in the CDR3. CDR3 nucleotide sequence: TGTGCCAGCGAAACCAACCTGGGACAGCCCTACAATGAGCAGTTCTTC. It is translated as CASETNLGQPYNEQFF.

This CDR3 is CASSRLGGEINGYTF. In DNA form, the CDR3 reads TGTGCCAGCAGCCGCCTAGGGGGGGAGATTAATGGCTACACCTTC. The rearrangement links TRBV7-2 to TRBJ1-2; tentatively, D is TRBD1 (6 bases). V lost 5 bases to trimming and J lost 6 bases, with 19 bases between them. The CDR3 contains 15 residues. Per germline, CDR1 SGHTA and CDR2 FQGNSA.

The chain recombines TRBV4-3 with TRBJ1-4; 10 bases agree with TRBD1. Germline trimming cut 0 bases from V and 8 bases from J; bases unmatched to any gene: 6. This CDR3 region has 16 residues. The germline V gene encodes CDR1 LGHNA and CDR2 YSLEER. CDR3 loop: CASSQDLGQGGEKLFF. The CDR3 DNA follows: TGCGCCAGCAGCCAAGATCTCGGACAGGGGGGGGAAAAACTGTTTTTT.

The chain employs TRBV9 and TRBJ1-2, with 9 positions matching TRBD1. Germline loops: CDR1 SGDLS, CDR2 YYNGEE. V lost 4 bases and J lost 8; bases outside the gene matches: 6. The CDR3 covers 13 residues. CDR3 bases: TGTGCCAGCAGCATACAGGGGGCGGGAGGCTACACCTTC. This encodes CASSIQGAGGYTF.

The rearrangement joins TRBV9 to TRBJ1-1; D not resolved. The germline V gene encodes CDR1 SGDLS and CDR2 YYNGEE. The CDR3 contains 14 residues. V lost 1 base to trimming and J lost 1 base, with 8 bases between them. The CDR3 loop reads CASSVTVENTEAFF. The CDR3 DNA sequence: TGTGCCAGCAGCGTAACAGTGGAGAACACTGAAGCTTTCTTT.

The chain carries TRBV9 and TRBJ1-1; 7 nucleotides line up with TRBD1. The CDR3 contains 15 residues. J gave up 1 base and V 1 base, and 4 bases lay outside the gene matches. Germline V gene sequence: CDR1 SGDLS, CDR2 YYNGEE. The CDR3 reads CASSVNRDRNTEAFF. For the CDR3, the DNA is TGTGCCAGCAGCGTAAACCGGGACAGGAACACTGAAGCTTTCTTT.

This sequence joins TRBV30 and TRBJ1-1, with D possibly matching TRBD1 (5 bases). This CDR3 is 12 amino acids long. V gave up 7 bases and J gave up 3 bases, with 12 bases separating them. The germline V gene encodes CDR1 GTSNPN and CDR2 SVGIG (reference sequence). The chain's CDR3 is CAFRGLDTEAFF. In DNA form, the CDR3 reads TGTGCCTTTAGGGGCTTGGACACTGAAGCTTTCTTT.

This chain connects TRBV2 to TRBJ2-7, with D perhaps TRBD2 (6 bases). Trimming removed 5 bases at V and 0 bases at J, with 11 bases between. Per germline, CDR1 SNHLY and CDR2 FYNNEI. The CDR3 loop spans 14 amino acids. The CDR3 is CASSRGGASYEQYF. CDR3 nucleotides: TGTGCCAGCAGTCGCGGCGGGGCCTCCTACGAGCAGTACTTC.

The chain joins TRBV2 to TRBJ2-5, with D unclear. Germline-derived CDR1 and CDR2 are SNHLY and FYNNEI. V lost 7 bases and J lost 5, with 8 bases in between. The CDR3 runs to 11 residues. CDR3 bases: TGTGCCAGCACCCTCCGGGAGACCCAGTACTTC. It translates to CASTLRETQYF.

This chain uses TRBV5-4 with TRBJ2-4, with 9 bases fitting TRBD1. The CDR3 extends over 14 amino acids. After removal of 6 bases from V and 4 bases from J, the junction contained 5 bases not matched to a gene. Germline-derived CDR1 and CDR2 are SGHNT and YYREEE (reference sequence). The CDR3 region is CASTETGGKNIQYF. For the CDR3, the DNA is TGTGCCAGCACCGAGACAGGGGGAAAAAACATTCAGTACTTC.